The table lists the clone carrying this T cell receptor (beta chain) with a few counts. Its antigen is undetermined. A junction end diverges from the germline sequence, so it may reflect a read error. A second about 7 to 11 cycle PCR used barcoded and J-beta primers. Template switching added a 12-random-nucleotide identifier to every cDNA molecule. Via MiXCR, TCRdb re-called the 5' RACE reads, giving one row per CDR3 protein. The sample records 710,000 or so distinct CDR3 sequences, about a fifth being singletons. This sample is part of a study of blood T cells in healthy people across ages. On the study more broadly: Per every two T cells, about one barcoded beta molecule was captured by template switching.

Study results and limitations: Whereas aged donors had fewer naive CD4+ cells, long-lived donors had more of them and higher diversity. Diversity figures based on one million T cells were deemed too low.

The CDR3 is 13 amino acids. Germline V gene lookup returns CDR1 SGDLS and CDR2 YYNGEE. This sequence joins TRBV9 and TRBJ1-2; D not resolved. This clonotype originated in a man aged 65 to 79 in good health. Input material: blood. CDR3 residues: CANSPSTNYGYTF. The CDR3 region has the DNA TGTGCCAACAGCCCGAGTACTAACTATGGCTACACCTTC.